Sequencing of this T cell receptor beta chain was carried out in a study of T-cell memory formation after mild COVID-19. Germline V CDR1 and CDR2: SGHVS, FQNEAQ. The CDR3 spans 16 residues. Trimming stripped 0 bases from V and 7 bases from J, with 16 bases between. This clonotype was picked up a small number of times. Its antigen is unidentified. The 5'RACE method, run with constant-segment primers, produced TCR alpha and TCR beta cDNA libraries (carrying sample barcodes and UMIs). TCRdb processed the 5' RACE reads anew with MiXCR; each CDR3 protein has one entry. The repertoire holds about 270,000 distinct CDR3 sequences, with under 20% as singletons. Overall study findings and caveats: Contracting CD4+ clones were located mainly in CM and EM, and CD8+ clones in EMRA.

Sequencing used PBMCs or a T cell subset sorted from them (not recorded which). This chain joins TRBV7-8 and TRBJ2-1; weak D call: TRBD2 (7 bases). The receptor comes from a man younger than 30 who had mild COVID-19 (a few samples of this study predate the infection). Cell type and time point are not known. CDR3 bases: TGTGCCAGCAGCTTAGCGTATCGGGGGGCGCTTAATGAGCAGTTCTTC. Protein: CASSLAYRGALNEQFF.